This entry is about one TCR beta chain. The antigen remains unidentified. The data belong to a study of shared clonotypes between healthy human individuals. The study's findings and limits: Clonotypes that were shared across a handful of donors made up about 5.1% of naive CD4 clonotypes. Donor scarcity curtailed the genetic and exposure-history diversity represented herein.

TCRdb's copy holds only in-frame clones and misses some; the assay was immunoSEQ multiplex PCR. The repertoire holds over 800,000 clones, with 85% to 95% as singletons. In the naive CD8 group, cells lacked CD45RO and were positively selected for CCR7, so terminally differentiated effector memory CD45RA+ cells were left out. The germline gives CDR1 MDHEN, CDR2 SYDVKM. V was trimmed by 5 bases and J by 2 bases, leaving 16 bases between them. The CDR3 extends over 15 amino acids. This clonotype was sampled from a man aged 30 to 39 in good health. Material: naive CD8+ T cells sorted from blood. This sequence joins TRBV28 and TRBJ2-7; no clear D gene. CDR3 amino acids: CASSPGIGLTYEQYF. CDR3 in DNA: TGTGCCAGCAGTCCCGGTATCGGGCTCACCTACGAGCAGTACTTC.